Listed below are T cell receptor beta chains from one sample, sequenced in a study of blood T cell repertoires in COVID-19. Measured with immunoSEQ multiplex PCR; TCRdb has only the in-frame clones, and not every one. The data show 150,000 or so clones, around 89% seen once. Input material: PBMCs or T cells enriched from blood (not recorded which). All receptors come from a woman between 50 and 59 years old who had recovered from COVID-19. Each CDR3 is given with its conserved first and last residue. D genes are given only for firm matches. Clone size appears in some rows only: once, few, many, or a class for an expanded clone.

D: TRBD1
V: TRBV27
J: TRBJ2-2
size: NA
CDR3: CASRTLTGTGDTGELFF
DNA: TGTGCCAGCAGGACTCTAACCGGGACAGGGGACACCGGGGAGCTGTTTTTT

D: TRBD2
V: TRBV10-3
J: TRBJ2-3
size: NA
CDR3: CAISEPSLAGGLTDTQYF
DNA: TGTGCCATCAGTGAGCCTTCCCTAGCGGGGGGGTTGACAGATACGCAGTATTTT

D: NA
V: TRBV20-1
J: TRBJ2-3
size: NA
CDR3: CSASEAGQGKQRSTQYF
DNA: TGCAGTGCTAGTGAAGCTGGGCAGGGGAAACAGCGGTCTACGCAGTATTTT

D: TRBD1
V: TRBV25-1
J: TRBJ2-1
size: NA
CDR3: CASSEYGTGTHEQFF
DNA: TGTGCCAGCAGTGAATATGGGACAGGGACCCATGAGCAGTTCTTC

D: TRBD2
V: TRBV11-2
J: TRBJ2-1
size: NA
CDR3: CASSLDSGTNTFEQFF
DNA: TGTGCCAGCAGCTTAGACTCCGGGACTAATACGTTCGAGCAGTTCTTC

D: NA
V: TRBV7-3
J: TRBJ1-3
size: NA
CDR3: CASSLIGGPGNTIYF
DNA: TGTGCCAGCAGCTTAATCGGGGGGCCCGGAAACACCATATATTTT

D: TRBD1
V: TRBV4-1
J: TRBJ1-1
size: NA
CDR3: CASSQRQGSTEAFF
DNA: TGCGCCAGCAGCCAAAGACAGGGAAGCACTGAAGCTTTCTTT

D: NA
V: TRBV29-1
J: TRBJ2-2
size: NA
CDR3: CSVGPTPTGELFF
DNA: TGCAGCGTTGGCCCCACACCCACCGGGGAGCTGTTTTTT

D: NA
V: TRBV7-2
J: TRBJ2-7
size: NA
CDR3: CASGPSYEQYF
DNA: TGTGCCAGCGGGCCGTCCTACGAGCAGTACTTC

D: TRBD2
V: TRBV11-2
J: TRBJ2-7
size: NA
CDR3: CASSSSTSGAYEQYF
DNA: TGTGCCAGCAGCTCCTCGACTAGCGGGGCCTACGAGCAGTACTTC

D: NA
V: TRBV4-2
J: TRBJ2-7
size: NA
CDR3: CASRPEPGHTTYEQYF
DNA: TGTGCCAGCAGACCCGAACCGGGACACACCACCTACGAGCAGTACTTC

D: TRBD1
V: TRBV29-1
J: TRBJ1-4
size: NA
CDR3: CSVESGTGDLVLFF
DNA: TGCAGCGTCGAATCCGGGACAGGGGATTTAGTTCTGTTTTTT

D: NA
V: TRBV7-2
J: TRBJ2-6
size: NA
CDR3: CASSLNRVPSGANVLTF
DNA: TGTGCCAGCAGCTTAAACAGGGTACCATCTGGGGCCAACGTCCTGACTTTC

D: TRBD1
V: TRBV6-5
J: TRBJ2-3
size: NA
CDR3: CASSRDREEDTQYF
DNA: TGTGCCAGCAGTCGCGACAGGGAAGAGGATACGCAGTATTTT

D: TRBD1
V: TRBV5-1
J: TRBJ2-2
size: NA
CDR3: CASSLAFTGTGATNTGELFF
DNA: TGCGCCAGCAGCTTGGCTTTCACCGGGACAGGGGCAACTAACACCGGGGAGCTGTTTTTT

D: NA
V: TRBV7-8
J: TRBJ1-3
size: NA
CDR3: CASSLNRGGNTIYF
DNA: TGTGCCAGCAGCTTAAATAGGGGTGGAAACACCATATATTTT

D: NA
V: TRBV7-6
J: TRBJ1-5
size: NA
CDR3: CASSLKDSDQPQHF
DNA: TGTGCCAGCAGCTTAAAGGACAGTGATCAGCCCCAGCATTTT

D: TRBD1
V: TRBV29-1
J: TRBJ1-2
size: once
CDR3: CSVEFRGRGNYGYTF
DNA: TGCAGCGTTGAATTCAGGGGCAGGGGGAACTATGGCTACACCTTC

D: TRBD1
V: TRBV7-9
J: TRBJ1-2
size: once
CDR3: CASRPGTGVGYTF
DNA: TGTGCCAGCCGGCCTGGGACAGGGGTTGGCTACACCTTC

D: TRBD1
V: TRBV7-9
J: TRBJ1-1
size: few
CDR3: CAIPPQGANTEAFF
DNA: TGTGCCATCCCGCCCCAGGGGGCGAACACTGAAGCTTTCTTT

D: NA
V: TRBV30
J: TRBJ1-1
size: NA
CDR3: CAWRRGRNTEAFF
DNA: TGTGCCTGGAGACGAGGGCGGAACACTGAAGCTTTCTTT

D: NA
V: TRBV11-2
J: TRBJ1-4
size: once
CDR3: CASSLAFQGTEKLFF
DNA: TGTGCCAGCAGCTTAGCCTTTCAGGGTACCGAAAAACTGTTTTTT

D: NA
V: TRBV3-1/TRBV3-2
J: TRBJ1-1
size: NA
CDR3: CASSRPRTSMNTEAFF
DNA: TGTGCCAGCAGCCGACCCAGGACAAGTATGAACACTGAAGCTTTCTTT

D: NA
V: TRBV6-4
J: TRBJ1-1
size: NA
CDR3: CASSAGGNTEAFF
DNA: TGTGCCAGCAGTGCCGGGGGAAACACTGAAGCTTTCTTT

D: NA
V: TRBV11-2
J: TRBJ2-7
size: NA
CDR3: CASSPGVLQYF
DNA: TGTGCCAGCAGCCCGGGAGTTTTGCAGTACTTC

D: NA
V: TRBV9
J: TRBJ1-1
size: NA
CDR3: CASSVGGAPNTEAFF
DNA: TGTGCCAGCAGCGTAGGGGGAGCCCCGAACACTGAAGCTTTCTTT

D: TRBD2
V: TRBV5-1
J: TRBJ2-2
size: NA
CDR3: CASSLAGLAGGSNTGELFF
DNA: TGCGCCAGCAGCTTGGCGGGTTTAGCGGGGGGCTCGAACACCGGGGAGCTGTTTTTT

D: NA
V: TRBV6-5
J: TRBJ1-6
size: NA
CDR3: CASSYSSQGNSPLHF
DNA: TGTGCCAGCAGTTACTCTTCTCAGGGGAATTCACCCCTCCACTTT

D: TRBD2
V: TRBV24-1
J: TRBJ2-7
size: NA
CDR3: CATRIFPGLGFYEQYF
DNA: TGTGCCACCAGAATCTTTCCGGGACTAGGCTTCTACGAGCAGTACTTC

D: NA
V: TRBV3-1/TRBV3-2
J: TRBJ1-4
size: NA
CDR3: CASSRAQAANEKLFF
DNA: TGTGCCAGCAGCCGAGCACAGGCAGCTAATGAAAAACTGTTTTTT

D: TRBD1
V: TRBV4-3
J: TRBJ1-3
size: once
CDR3: CASSHPPGTGTSYTIYF
DNA: TGCGCCAGCAGCCACCCCCCCGGGACAGGGACCTCTTACACCATATATTTT